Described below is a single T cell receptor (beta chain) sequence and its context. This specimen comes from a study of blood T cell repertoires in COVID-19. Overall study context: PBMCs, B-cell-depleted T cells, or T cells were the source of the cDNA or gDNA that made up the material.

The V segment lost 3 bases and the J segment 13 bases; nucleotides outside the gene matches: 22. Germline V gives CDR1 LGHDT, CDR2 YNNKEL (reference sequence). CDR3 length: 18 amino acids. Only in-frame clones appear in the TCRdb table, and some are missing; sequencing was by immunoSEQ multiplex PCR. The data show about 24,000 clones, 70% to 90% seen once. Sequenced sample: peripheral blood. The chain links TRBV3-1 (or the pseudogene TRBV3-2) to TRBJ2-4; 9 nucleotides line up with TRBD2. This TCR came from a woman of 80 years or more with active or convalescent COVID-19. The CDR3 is CASSHASTALSREGPQYF. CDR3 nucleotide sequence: TGTGCCAGCAGCCACGCATCCACGGCATTATCGCGGGAGGGCCCCCAGTACTTC.